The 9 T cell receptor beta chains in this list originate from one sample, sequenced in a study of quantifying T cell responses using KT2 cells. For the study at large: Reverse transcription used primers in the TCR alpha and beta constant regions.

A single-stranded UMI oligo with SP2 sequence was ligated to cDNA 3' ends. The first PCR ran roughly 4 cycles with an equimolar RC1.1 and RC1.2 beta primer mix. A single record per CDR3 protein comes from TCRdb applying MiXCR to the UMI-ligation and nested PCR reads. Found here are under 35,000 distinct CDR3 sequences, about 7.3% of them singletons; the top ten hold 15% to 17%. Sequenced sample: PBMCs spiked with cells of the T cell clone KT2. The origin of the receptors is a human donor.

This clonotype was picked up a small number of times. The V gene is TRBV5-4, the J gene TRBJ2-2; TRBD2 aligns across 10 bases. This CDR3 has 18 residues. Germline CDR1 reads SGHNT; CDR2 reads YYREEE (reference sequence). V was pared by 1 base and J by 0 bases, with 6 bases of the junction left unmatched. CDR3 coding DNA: TGTGCCAGCAGCTTGCCTTCTAGCGGGAGAGCGAACACCGGGGAGCTGTTTTTT. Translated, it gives CASSLPSSGRANTGELFF.

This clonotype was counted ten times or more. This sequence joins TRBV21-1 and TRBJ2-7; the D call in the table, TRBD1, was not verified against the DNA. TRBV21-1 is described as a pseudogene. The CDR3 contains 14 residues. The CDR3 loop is CASSPGDRHYEQYF. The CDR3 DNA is TGTGCCAGCAGCCCTGGGGACAGGCACTACGAGCAGTACTTC.

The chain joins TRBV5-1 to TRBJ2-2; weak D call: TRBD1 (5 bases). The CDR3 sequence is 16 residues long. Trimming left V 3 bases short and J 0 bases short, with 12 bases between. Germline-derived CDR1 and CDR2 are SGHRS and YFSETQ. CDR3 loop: CASSSQTASNTGELFF. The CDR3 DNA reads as TGCGCCAGCAGCTCACAGACAGCTTCGAACACCGGGGAGCTGTTTTTT.

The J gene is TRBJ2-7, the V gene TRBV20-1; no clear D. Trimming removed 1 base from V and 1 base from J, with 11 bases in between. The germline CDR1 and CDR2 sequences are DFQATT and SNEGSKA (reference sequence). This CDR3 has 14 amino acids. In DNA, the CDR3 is TGCAGTGCTAGAGTGCCAGACGGGTCCTACGAGCAGTACTTC. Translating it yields CSARVPDGSYEQYF.

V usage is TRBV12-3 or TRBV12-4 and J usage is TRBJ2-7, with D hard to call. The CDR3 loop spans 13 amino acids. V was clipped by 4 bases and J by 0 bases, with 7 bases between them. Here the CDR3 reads CASSWVTSYEQYF. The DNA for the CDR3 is TGTGCCAGCAGTTGGGTGACCTCCTACGAGCAGTACTTC.

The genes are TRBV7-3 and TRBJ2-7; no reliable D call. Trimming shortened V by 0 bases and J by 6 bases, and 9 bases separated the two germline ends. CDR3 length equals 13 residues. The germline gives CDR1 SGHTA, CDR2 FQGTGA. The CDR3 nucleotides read TGTGCCAGCAGCTTAACAGAGTTCTCCGAGCAGTACTTC. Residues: CASSLTEFSEQYF. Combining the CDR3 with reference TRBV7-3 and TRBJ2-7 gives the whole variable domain GAGVSQTPSNKVTEKGKYVELRCDPISGHTALYWYRQSLGQGPEFLIYFQGTGAADDSGLPNDRFFAVRPEGSVSTLKIQRTERGDSAVYLCASSLTEFSEQYFGPGTRLTVT.

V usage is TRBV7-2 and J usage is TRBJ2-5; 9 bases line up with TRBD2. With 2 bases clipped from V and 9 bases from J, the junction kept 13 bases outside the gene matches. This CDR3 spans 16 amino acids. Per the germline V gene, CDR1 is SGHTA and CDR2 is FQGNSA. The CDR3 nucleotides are TGTGCCAGCAGCTTAAGCCCTAGCGGGATGCTGGAGGCCCAGTACTTC. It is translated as CASSLSPSGMLEAQYF.

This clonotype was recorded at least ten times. Here the CDR3 reads CASSSTSGQETQYF. The DNA for the CDR3 is TGTGCCAGCAGCTCAACTAGCGGCCAAGAGACCCAGTACTTC. This chain links TRBV12-3 or TRBV12-4 with TRBJ2-5; 8 positions match TRBD2. This CDR3 is built from 14 residues. Germline trimming cut 6 bases from V and 1 base from J; bases unmatched to any gene: 4.

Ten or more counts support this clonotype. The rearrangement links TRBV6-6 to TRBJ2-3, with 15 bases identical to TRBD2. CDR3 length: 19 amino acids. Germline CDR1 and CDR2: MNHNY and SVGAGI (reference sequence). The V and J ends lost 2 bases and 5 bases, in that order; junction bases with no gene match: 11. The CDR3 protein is CASSYGAGTSGGLLDTQYF. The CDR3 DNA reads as TGTGCCAGCAGTTACGGCGCCGGGACTAGCGGGGGGCTCCTAGATACGCAGTATTTT.